These 32 T cell receptor beta chains came from one sample sequenced in a study of T cell repertoires in aging, cancer and after chemotherapy. TCR beta rearrangements were amplified from peripheral blood genomic DNA. Rearranged V-D-J TRB sequences were amplified with a mixed TRB-A/B primer pool. TCRdb passed the multiplex PCR reads through MiXCR, listing each CDR3 protein once. Of roughly 2,000 distinct CDR3 sequences detected, about 34% appear once; the ten largest clones hold roughly 50%. Specimen: blood. The receptors shown here come from a human donor with a blood cancer.

This clonotype is medium-sized by share. The chain has TRBV24-1 and TRBJ1-4, with 8 bases that match TRBD1. Germline V gene data show CDR1 as KGHDR and CDR2 as SFDVKD. The V gene end was trimmed by 4 bases and the J gene end by 0 bases; junction bases not matched to a gene: 9. There are 18 residues in the CDR3. CDR3 protein: CATSEGQGPVATNEKLFF. CDR3 nucleotides: TGTGCCACCAGTGAAGGACAGGGTCCCGTTGCAACTAATGAAAAACTGTTTTTT.

The rearrangement links TRBV13 to TRBJ1-1, with D perhaps TRBD1 (5 bases). The length of the CDR3 is 13 residues. Per germline, CDR1 PRHDT and CDR2 FYEKMQ (reference sequence). V shed 5 bases and J shed 5 bases, with 12 bases lying between them. The CDR3 sequence is CASSLGGLTEAFF. CDR3 sequence (DNA): TGTGCCAGCAGCCTGGGGGGTCTGACTGAAGCTTTCTTT.

Comment on this clonotype: A much bigger clone sits one base away, suggesting this may be a read error. V usage is TRBV6-1 and J usage is TRBJ1-1; the D gene is possibly TRBD1 (5 bases). The V gene's germline CDR1 is MNHNS and CDR2 SASEGT. The CDR3 runs to 13 residues. The CDR3 protein is CASSGRVKTEAFF. Written as DNA, the CDR3 is TGTGCCAGCAGTGGCAGGGTGAAGACTGAAGCTTTCTTT.

The J gene is TRBJ2-2, the V gene TRBV27; no firm D call. This CDR3 has 14 residues. Trimming took off 3 bases at V and 10 bases at J, with 15 bases between the two ends. Germline lookup yields CDR1 MNHEY and CDR2 SMNVEV (reference sequence). CDR3 protein: CASSLRFSNPELFF. CDR3 DNA sequence: TGTGCCAGCAGTTTGAGATTTTCAAACCCGGAGCTGTTTTTT.

This clonotype was recorded a few times. The chain combines TRBV12-3 or TRBV12-4 with TRBJ2-2, with 11 bases that match TRBD2. With V trimmed by 2 bases and J by 6 bases, 5 bases remained unmatched. The CDR3 length is 16 residues. The CDR3 is CASSLSASGGPGELFF. Written as DNA, the CDR3 is TGTGCCAGCAGTTTAAGCGCTAGCGGGGGGCCCGGGGAGCTGTTTTTT.

This clonotype was counted only a few times. The chain combines TRBV6-5 with TRBJ1-6; D is uncertain. CDR1 and CDR2 from the germline V gene are MNHEY and SVGAGI. V lost 4 bases, J lost 0 bases, and 13 bases lay in between. This CDR3 has 17 residues. The CDR3 coding sequence is TGTGCCAGCAGTTTCATAAGCGGCAGCTCCTATAATTCACCCCTCCACTTT. Protein sequence: CASSFISGSSYNSPLHF.

The chain's CDR3 is CASRTAGGGRETQYF. For the CDR3, the DNA is TGTGCCAGCAGAACAGCGGGGGGGGGTAGAGAGACCCAGTACTTC. The chain links TRBV12-3 or TRBV12-4 to TRBJ2-5; 10 bases fit TRBD2. V shed 6 bases, J shed 4 bases, and the junction held 8 bases outside the gene matches. This CDR3 spans 15 amino acids.

This clonotype was picked up one time. The gene calls are TRBV6-2 or TRBV6-3 and TRBJ2-7; perhaps TRBD1 as D (6 bases). CDR3 length: 16 residues. The ends were cut back, 0 bases at V and 6 bases at J, with 18 bases in the middle. Germline CDR1 MNHEY, CDR2 SVGEGT. CDR3: CASSYSIQGRNFEQYF. The CDR3 DNA is TGTGCCAGCAGTTACTCGATACAGGGACGAAACTTCGAGCAGTACTTC.

The chain couples TRBV6-1 to TRBJ1-5; D gene unclear. The CDR3 has 17 residues. Germline CDR1 reads MNHNS; CDR2 reads SASEGT. The V gene lost 5 bases and the J gene lost 0 bases, with 17 bases spanning the gap. CDR3 in amino acids: CASSRTLELNSNQPQHF. For the CDR3, the DNA is TGTGCCAGCAGTCGAACTCTCGAATTAAATAGCAATCAGCCCCAGCATTTT.

This clonotype was seen a handful of times. This rearrangement joins TRBV5-5 to TRBJ1-2; 8 bases line up with TRBD1. J lost 8 bases, V lost 8 bases, and 14 bases had no gene match. This CDR3 contains 14 residues. The germline V gene encodes CDR1 SGHKS and CDR2 YYEKEE (reference sequence). CDR3 DNA sequence: TGTGCCAGTCAGACCGGGACAGGCCCTGGGGGCTACACCTTC. Encoded protein: CASQTGTGPGGYTF. Full variable domain (rest looked up from reference TRBV5-5 and TRBJ1-2): DAGVTQSPTHLIKTRGQQVTLRCSPISGHKSVSWYQQVLGQGPQFIFQYYEKEERGRGNFPDRFSARQFPNYSSELNVNALLLGDSALYLCASQTGTGPGGYTFGSGTRLTVV.

This clonotype was seen only once. The V gene is TRBV6-6, the J gene TRBJ2-5, with 13 bases fitting TRBD2. This CDR3 is 17 amino acids long. Germline loops: CDR1 MNHNY, CDR2 SVGAGI (reference sequence). The junction had 4 bases not matched to a gene; V was cut back by 0 bases and J by 3 bases. The CDR3 region has the DNA TGTGCCAGCAGTTACTCGGGACTAGCGGGACTAGAAGAGACCCAGTACTTC. It encodes CASSYSGLAGLEETQYF.

Concerning this clonotype: This clone may be a read error of a much larger clone one base away. V gene TRBV30 combines with J gene TRBJ1-4, with a weak D call TRBD1 (5 bases). V was trimmed by 2 bases and J by 13 bases, leaving 17 bases between them. Per the germline V gene, CDR1 is GTSNPN and CDR2 is SVGIG (reference sequence). The CDR3 runs to 13 residues. The chain's CDR3 is CAWSLLTEEALFF. The CDR3 coding sequence is TGTGCCTGGAGTCTGTTGACAGAGGAGGCACTGTTTTTT. Looking up the rest from reference TRBV30 and TRBJ1-4 gives the full variable domain: SQTIHQWPATLVQPVGSPLSLECTVEGTSNPNLYWYRQAAGRGLQLLFYSVGIGQISSEVPQNLSASRPQDRQFILSSKKLLLSDSGFYLCAWSLLTEEALFFGSGTQLSVL.

The chain uses TRBV7-2 and TRBJ1-4, with a tentative D call TRBD1 (5 bases). This CDR3 is built from 13 residues. Deletions cut 3 bases from V and 7 bases from J, with 9 bases between. Germline V gene lookup returns CDR1 SGHTA and CDR2 FQGNSA. The CDR3 coding sequence is TGTGCCAGCAGCTTCCGACAGTCTGAAAAACTGTTTTTT. Amino acid sequence: CASSFRQSEKLFF.

This clonotype was recorded a few times. The chain employs TRBV13 and TRBJ2-5; possibly TRBD2 for D (6 bases). Germline CDR1 reads PRHDT; CDR2 reads FYEKMQ (reference sequence). V was trimmed by 5 bases and J by 2 bases, leaving 12 bases between them. The CDR3 sequence is 14 residues long. CDR3 nucleotides: TGTGCCAGCAGCCGACGGGGACTTCAAGAGACCCAGTACTTC. It codes for CASSRRGLQETQYF.

The chain uses TRBV6-5 and TRBJ1-2; maybe TRBD1 (6 bases). Germline V gives CDR1 MNHEY, CDR2 SVGAGI. This CDR3 contains 14 residues. V gave up 0 bases and J gave up 3 bases, with 8 bases separating them. CDR3 sequence reads: CASSYSGGHYGYTF. As DNA, the CDR3 is TGTGCCAGCAGTTACTCGGGGGGGCACTATGGCTACACCTTC.

The chain employs TRBV5-6 and TRBJ1-1; D not certain. There are 13 residues in the CDR3. V lost 1 base and J 1 base, leaving 5 bases between the germline ends. Germline CDR1 reads SGHDT; CDR2 reads YYEEEE. The CDR3 protein is CASSLNRNTEAFF. Here the CDR3 DNA reads TGTGCCAGCAGCTTGAACAGGAACACTGAAGCTTTCTTT.

This clonotype was counted between two and nine times. The chain recombines TRBV10-3 with TRBJ1-6, with 9 bases fitting TRBD1. Germline assignment: CDR1 ENHRY and CDR2 SYGVKD. CDR3 length equals 16 residues. V was clipped by 0 bases and J by 8 bases; unmatched bases: 5. The CDR3 here is CAISESKGQGYSPLHF. The CDR3 DNA is TGTGCCATCAGTGAGTCGAAGGGACAGGGATATTCACCCCTCCACTTT.

As concerns this clonotype: One junction end disagrees with the germline gene, perhaps due to a read error. The chain carries TRBV12-3 or TRBV12-4 and TRBJ2-7; D is perhaps TRBD1 (5 bases). This CDR3 spans 13 amino acids. In DNA, the CDR3 is TGTGCCAGCAGCTTAGCAGGGCTCTACGAGCAGTACTTC. The encoded protein is CASSLAGLYEQYF.

DNA for the CDR3: TGTGCCAGTAGTATGGGACGGAACTATGGCTACACCTTC. Its translation is CASSMGRNYGYTF. The rearrangement links TRBV19 to TRBJ1-2; TRBD1 might be the D (5 bases). This CDR3 comprises 13 residues. The ends were cut back, 3 bases at V and 2 bases at J, with 7 bases in the middle. Germline V lookup: CDR1 LNHDA, CDR2 SQIVND (reference sequence). The entire variable domain, with the rest obtained from reference TRBV19 and TRBJ1-2, is as follows: DGGITQSPKYLFRKEGQNVTLSCEQNLNHDAMYWYRQDPGQGLRLIYYSQIVNDFQKGDIAEGYSVSREKKESFPLTVTSAQKNPTAFYLCASSMGRNYGYTFGSGTRLTVV.

This chain connects TRBV6-5 to TRBJ2-3, with 8 bases identical to TRBD1. Germline V gene lookup returns CDR1 MNHEY and CDR2 SVGAGI. Unmatched junction bases numbered 11, after V lost 6 bases and J lost 0 bases. The CDR3 is made up of 17 amino acids. CDR3 region: CASSSRTGQGSTDTQYF. CDR3 coding DNA: TGTGCCAGCAGCTCCCGAACTGGACAGGGAAGCACAGATACGCAGTATTTT.

The chain is built from TRBV6-1 and TRBJ1-4; tentative D call: TRBD1 (5 bases). The germline V gene encodes CDR1 MNHNS and CDR2 SASEGT. The length of the CDR3 is 14 residues. Trimming removed 6 bases from V and 7 bases from J, with 15 bases in between. The CDR3 sequence is CASSRGGDGEKLFF. DNA of the CDR3: TGTGCCAGCAGCCGTGGGGGGGATGGTGAAAAACTGTTTTTT.

V usage is TRBV7-9 and J usage is TRBJ1-4; weak D call: TRBD1 (5 bases). Germline CDR1 reads SEHNR; CDR2 reads FQNEAQ (reference sequence). The V end was cut by 4 bases, the J end by 2 bases, with 8 bases between. The CDR3 covers 14 residues. This chain's CDR3 is CASSWGATNEKLFF. The CDR3, as DNA: TGTGCCAGCAGCTGGGGCGCGACTAATGAAAAACTGTTTTTT. Full variable domain (missing parts from reference TRBV7-9 and TRBJ1-4): DTGVSQNPRHKITKRGQNVTFRCDPISEHNRLYWYRQTLGQGPEFLTYFQNEAQLEKSRLLSDRFSAERPKGSFSTLEIQRTEQGDSAMYLCASSWGATNEKLFFGSGTQLSVL.

This clonotype occurred a few times. The rearrangement joins TRBV10-3 to TRBJ1-2; D gene ambiguous. The length of the CDR3 is 13 residues. CDR1 ENHRY and CDR2 SYGVKD come from the germline V gene. Trimming shortened V by 4 bases and J by 8 bases, and 14 bases separated the two germline ends. CDR3 in DNA: TGTGCCATCAGTGTAAGAGGGATCGAAGGCTACACCTTC. Amino acids: CAISVRGIEGYTF.

The table lists this clonotype with a count of one. A much more abundant neighbour one base away suggests this may be a read error. The conserved closing phenylalanine or tryptophan is absent in this CDR3, likely reflecting a read error. The V gene is TRBV29-1, the J gene TRBJ1-2; D is ambiguous. Germline V gene lookup returns CDR1 SQVTM and CDR2 ANQGSEA. V was pared by 7 bases and J by 0 bases, with 15 bases between. The CDR3 runs to 14 residues. The CDR3 DNA reads TGCAGCGCCGAGGGCAGCTACCCTAACTATGGCTACACCTTA. This encodes CSAEGSYPNYGYTL.

This rearrangement joins TRBV18 to TRBJ1-1; D gene uncertain. V lost 6 bases, J lost 3 bases, and 11 bases lay in between. The CDR3 totals 13 residues. The germline V gene has CDR1 KGHSH and CDR2 LQKENI. The CDR3 sequence is CASSRLRDTEAFF. CDR3 sequence (DNA): TGTGCCAGCTCTAGACTGAGGGACACTGAAGCTTTCTTT.

This chain links TRBV10-3 with TRBJ2-7; TRBD1 aligns across 10 bases. This CDR3 comprises 16 residues. With 4 bases clipped from V and 7 bases from J, the junction kept 13 bases outside the gene matches. Germline CDR1 is ENHRY and CDR2 is SYGVKD. CDR3 sequence: CAISAASGTGVEEQYF. Written as DNA, the CDR3 is TGTGCCATCAGTGCCGCTTCAGGGACAGGGGTTGAGGAGCAGTACTTC.

By share, this clonotype counts as large. This chain uses TRBV29-1 with TRBJ2-1; D is uncertain. The germline V gene encodes CDR1 SQVTM and CDR2 ANQGSEA. This CDR3 contains 10 residues. Trimming took 3 bases from V and 10 from J, leaving 7 bases between them. The CDR3 DNA reads as TGCAGCGTTGAGAGAGCAGAGCAGTTCTTC. Its translation: CSVERAEQFF.

The chain is built from TRBV10-3 and TRBJ2-5, with 8 bases matching TRBD2. Trimming removed 3 bases from V and 4 bases from J; junction bases left unmatched: 10. The CDR3 loop spans 16 amino acids. Germline-derived CDR1 and CDR2 are ENHRY and SYGVKD. As DNA, the CDR3 is TGTGCCATCAGTGACATGCGGGGGGCCGGTGGAGAGACCCAGTACTTC. This sequence encodes CAISDMRGAGGETQYF.

The sample holds a few counts of this clonotype. V gene TRBV19 combines with J gene TRBJ2-3; tentatively, D is TRBD2 (6 bases). The CDR3 runs 17 residues. Germline CDR1 and CDR2: LNHDA and SQIVND (reference sequence). Trimming took 7 bases from V and 4 from J, leaving 24 bases between them. The CDR3 nucleotides read TGTGCCAGTATTCTATTGACTAGTCCCCCTCTCTCAGATACGCAGTATTTT. Its protein product is CASILLTSPPLSDTQYF.

This clonotype was detected only a few times. One end of the junction does not line up with germline, which may come from a read error. V usage is TRBV20-1 and J usage is TRBJ1-5, with D maybe TRBD1 (6 bases). CDR3 length: 13 amino acids. Germline CDR1 DFQATT, CDR2 SNEGSKA (reference sequence). The CDR3 here is CSARGQLDQPQHF. CDR3 coding DNA: TGCAGTGCCAGAGGACAGTTGGATCAGCCCCAGCATTTT.

This clonotype was found once. The chain couples TRBV15 to TRBJ1-5, with D perhaps TRBD1 (5 bases). Germline values: CDR1 LNHNV, CDR2 YYDKDF (reference sequence). The CDR3 runs to 17 residues. The ends were cut back, 0 bases at V and 1 base at J, with 13 bases in the middle. CDR3 coding DNA: TGTGCCACCAGCAGAGATGTGGGGGACTTCAGCAATCAGCCCCAGCATTTT. It encodes CATSRDVGDFSNQPQHF.

The chain has TRBV19 and TRBJ1-3, with a possible D match to TRBD1 (6 bases). The CDR3 consists of 14 residues. V was pared by 5 bases and J by 2 bases, with 10 bases between. Germline V gives CDR1 LNHDA, CDR2 SQIVND (reference sequence). The CDR3 coding sequence is TGTGCCAGTAGTGCACAGGGAGCTGGAAACACCATATATTTT. It yields the protein CASSAQGAGNTIYF. The variable domain in full, completed from reference TRBV19 and TRBJ1-3, reads DGGITQSPKYLFRKEGQNVTLSCEQNLNHDAMYWYRQDPGQGLRLIYYSQIVNDFQKGDIAEGYSVSREKKESFPLTVTSAQKNPTAFYLCASSAQGAGNTIYFGEGSWLTVV.